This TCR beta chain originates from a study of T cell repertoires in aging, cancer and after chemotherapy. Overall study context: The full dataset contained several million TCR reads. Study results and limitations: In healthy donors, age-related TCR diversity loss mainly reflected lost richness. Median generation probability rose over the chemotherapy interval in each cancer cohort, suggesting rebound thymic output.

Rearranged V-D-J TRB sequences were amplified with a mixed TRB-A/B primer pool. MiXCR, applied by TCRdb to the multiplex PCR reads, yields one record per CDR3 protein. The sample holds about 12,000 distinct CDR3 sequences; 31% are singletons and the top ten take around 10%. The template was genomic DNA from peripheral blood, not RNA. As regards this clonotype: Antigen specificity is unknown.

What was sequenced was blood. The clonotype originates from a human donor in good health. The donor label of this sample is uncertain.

For the CDR3, the DNA is TGTGCCACCAGCAGAGATTCGCGGAGCAATCAGCCCCAGCATTTT. This translates into CATSRDSRSNQPQHF. This rearrangement joins TRBV15 to TRBJ1-5; D is ambiguous. This CDR3 region has 15 residues. The V gene's germline CDR1 is LNHNV and CDR2 YYDKDF (reference sequence). Trimming removed 0 bases from V and 1 base from J, with 7 bases in between.